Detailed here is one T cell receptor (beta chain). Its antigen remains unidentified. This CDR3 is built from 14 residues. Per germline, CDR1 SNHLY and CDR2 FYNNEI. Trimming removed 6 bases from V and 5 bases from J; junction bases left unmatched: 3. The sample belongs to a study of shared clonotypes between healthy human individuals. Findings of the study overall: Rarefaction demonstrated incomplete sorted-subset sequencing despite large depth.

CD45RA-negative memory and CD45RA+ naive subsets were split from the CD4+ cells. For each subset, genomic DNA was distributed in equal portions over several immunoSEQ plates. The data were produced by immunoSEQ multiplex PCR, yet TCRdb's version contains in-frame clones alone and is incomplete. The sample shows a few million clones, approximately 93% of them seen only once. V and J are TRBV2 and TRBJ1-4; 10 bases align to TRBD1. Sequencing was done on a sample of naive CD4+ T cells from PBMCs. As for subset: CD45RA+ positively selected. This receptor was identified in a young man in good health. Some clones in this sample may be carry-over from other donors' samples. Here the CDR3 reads CASRGDRGNEKLFF. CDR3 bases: TGTGCCAGCAGGGGGGACAGGGGAAATGAAAAACTGTTTTTT.